This record covers a single T cell receptor beta chain. What it binds is not known. The data stem from a study of T cell responses to AZD1222 COVID-19 vaccine. The CDR3 extends over 14 amino acids. Looked up from germline, CDR1 is SEHNR and CDR2 is FQNEAQ (reference sequence). Deletions cut 4 bases from V and 1 base from J, with 10 bases between. TCRdb's table, derived via immunoSEQ multiplex PCR, lists solely in-frame clones and lacks some. Of some 170,000 clones listed, around 90% are singletons. Study conclusions and caveats: In a largely white British group with more females than males, clonal diversity was possibly underestimated.

This rearrangement joins TRBV7-9 to TRBJ2-5; D gene ambiguous. The source material was peripheral blood, sampled 28 days after the second dose of the MenACWY control vaccine. This receptor was taken from an adult who received the MenACWY meningococcal vaccine as a control. In DNA form, the CDR3 reads TGTGCCAGCAGCTGGTGGAGAGGCCAAGAGACCCAGTACTTC. Translating it yields CASSWWRGQETQYF.